This T cell receptor (beta chain) was documented in a study of shared clonotypes between healthy human individuals. Study-level information: The donors, two women and three men, were aged 18 to 49. Study-wide results and limits: For naive CD4 cells, around 5% of clonotypes were shared across a handful of donors.

V gave up 6 bases and J gave up 3 bases, with 15 bases separating them. The CDR3 loop spans 13 amino acids. Germline CDR1 reads SQVTM; CDR2 reads ANQGSEA. A note on this clone: Its antigen is not known.

Replicate PCRs run on sorted subsets employed around 200 ng DNA, approximately 30,000 T cell genomes. Produced via immunoSEQ multiplex PCR; TCRdb's table is partial and in-frame only. The repertoire holds nearly 2 million clones, with approximately 94% as singletons. The naive CD8 subset, CD45RO-negative cells positively selected for CCR7, excluded terminally differentiated effector memory CD45RA+ cells. V usage is TRBV29-1 and J usage is TRBJ2-7, with D possibly matching TRBD2 (6 bases). Sequencing was carried out using naive CD8+ T cells sorted from blood. The sequence was obtained from a man aged 18 to 29 in good health. CDR3 region: CSVRGDGVYEQYF. The CDR3 region has the DNA TGCAGCGTCCGCGGGGACGGTGTCTACGAGCAGTACTTC.